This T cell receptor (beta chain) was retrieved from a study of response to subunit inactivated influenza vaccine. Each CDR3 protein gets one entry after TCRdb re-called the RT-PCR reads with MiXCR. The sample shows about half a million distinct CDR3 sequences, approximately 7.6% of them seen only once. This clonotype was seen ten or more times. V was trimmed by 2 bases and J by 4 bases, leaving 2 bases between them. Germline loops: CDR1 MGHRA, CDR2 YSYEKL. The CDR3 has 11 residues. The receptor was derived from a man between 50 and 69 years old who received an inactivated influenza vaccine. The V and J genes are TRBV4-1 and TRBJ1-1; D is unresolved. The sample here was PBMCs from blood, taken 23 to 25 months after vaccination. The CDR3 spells CASSQSTEAFF. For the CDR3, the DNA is TGCGCCAGCAGCCAATCCACTGAAGCTTTCTTT.